Following are 26 T cell receptor beta chains from one sample sequenced in a study of shared clonotypes between healthy human individuals. TCRdb's copy holds only in-frame clones and misses some; the assay was immunoSEQ multiplex PCR. This sample has approximately 2.3 million clones, with 93% found just once. Material for sequencing was naive CD4+ T cells from PBMCs. Subset in this sample: CD45RA+ positively selected. The source of these receptors is a man aged 18 to 29 in good health. Some clones in this sample may be carry-over from other donors' samples.

Notes on this clone: The same CDR3 can be traced to other DNA sequences in this sample. V is TRBV5-1 and J is TRBJ2-3, with TRBD2 matching over 11 bases. Trimming at V came to 4 bases and at J to 4 bases, leaving 8 bases not matched to a gene. The CDR3 is 16 residues long. In germline, CDR1 is SGHRS, CDR2 YFSETQ. CDR3 sequence reads: CASSTGLAGGSDTQYF. CDR3 nucleotides: TGCGCCAGCAGCACAGGGCTAGCGGGAGGCTCAGATACGCAGTATTTT.

The V gene is TRBV6-5, the J gene TRBJ1-5, with a tentative D call TRBD1 (5 bases). The CDR3 is made up of 12 amino acids. Germline values: CDR1 MNHEY, CDR2 SVGAGI. Trimming took off 5 bases at V and 12 bases at J, with 14 bases between the two ends. The CDR3 region is CASSPPPGGQHF. The CDR3 nucleotides are TGTGCCAGCAGTCCGCCCCCTGGGGGCCAGCATTTT.

The chain employs TRBV5-8 and TRBJ2-2; possible D gene TRBD2, 6 bases. Germline CDR1 and CDR2: SGHTS and YDEGEE. V shed 1 base and J shed 0 bases, with 10 bases lying between them. CDR3 length: 16 amino acids. CDR3 DNA: TGTGCCAGCAGCTTGTATAGCGGAGCGAACACCGGGGAGCTGTTTTTT. This gives the protein CASSLYSGANTGELFF.

The chain carries TRBV4-3 and TRBJ1-3; 7 bases line up with TRBD1. Germline CDR1 LGHNA, CDR2 YSLEER. Trimming removed 3 bases from V and 0 bases from J; junction bases left unmatched: 11. This CDR3 has 18 amino acids. The CDR3 region is CASSQHLRDSHSGNTIYF. The CDR3 coding sequence is TGCGCCAGCAGCCAGCACCTTAGGGACAGCCACTCTGGAAACACCATATATTTT.

The count of this clone is one. The chain recombines TRBV5-8 with TRBJ2-2; TRBD2 agrees at 9 bases. CDR1 and CDR2 (germline): SGHTS, YDEGEE. The CDR3 is 19 residues long. V lost 6 bases to trimming and J lost 4 bases; unmatched junction nucleotides: 19. CDR3 sequence: CASTRRGPSGARGTGELFF. The CDR3 nucleotides read TGTGCCAGCACAAGGAGGGGGCCTAGCGGGGCCCGTGGCACCGGGGAGCTGTTTTTT. Full variable domain (missing parts from reference TRBV5-8 and TRBJ2-2): EAGVTQSPTHLIKTRGQQATLRCSPISGHTSVYWYQQALGLGLQFLLWYDEGEERNRGNFPPRFSGRQFPNYSSELNVNALELEDSALYLCASTRRGPSGARGTGELFFGEGSRLTVL.

The chain recombines TRBV29-1 with TRBJ2-7; TRBD2 matches at 9 bases. J was trimmed by 6 bases and V by 7 bases; bases with no gene match: 19. Germline CDR1 SQVTM, CDR2 ANQGSEA. The length of the CDR3 is 16 residues. The DNA for the CDR3 is TGCAGCGCTGCAATTCCGACTAGCGGACTACTAGGCGAGCAGTACTTC. This sequence encodes CSAAIPTSGLLGEQYF.

J is TRBJ2-2 and V is TRBV9; 7 positions agree with TRBD2. CDR1 is SGDLS and CDR2 is YYNGEE in the germline V gene. This CDR3 contains 16 residues. The V gene end was trimmed by 1 base and the J gene end by 1 base; junction bases not matched to a gene: 4. CDR3 residues: CASSVTGGRNTGELFF. CDR3 nucleotide sequence: TGTGCCAGCAGCGTAACGGGCGGGAGGAACACCGGGGAGCTGTTTTTT. Looking up the rest from reference TRBV9 and TRBJ2-2 gives the full variable domain: DSGVTQTPKHLITATGQRVTLRCSPRSGDLSVYWYQQSLDQGLQFLIQYYNGEERAKGNILERFSAQQFPDLHSELNLSSLELGDSALYFCASSVTGGRNTGELFFGEGSRLTVL.

The V gene is TRBV12-5, the J gene TRBJ2-1; 12 bases are shared with TRBD2. V lost 5 bases, J lost 9 bases, and 5 bases stayed unmatched. The CDR3 is made up of 14 amino acids. The germline V gene encodes CDR1 LGHNT and CDR2 FRNRAP. CDR3 protein: CASGLTSGSTEQFF. In DNA form, the CDR3 reads TGTGCTAGTGGTCTGACTAGCGGGAGTACTGAGCAGTTCTTC.

V and J are TRBV15 and TRBJ1-4; D gene uncertain. Germline V gives CDR1 LNHNV, CDR2 YYDKDF (reference sequence). The CDR3 loop spans 15 amino acids. V dropped 3 bases and J dropped 8 bases, with 16 bases sitting between them. CDR3: CATSRLGVGEEKLFF. The CDR3 DNA reads as TGTGCCACCAGCAGGCTCGGGGTGGGTGAAGAAAAACTGTTTTTT.

In this sample, this clone turned up once. The chain employs TRBV9 and TRBJ1-2; 7 bases map to TRBD1. With 2 bases clipped from V and 7 bases from J, the junction kept 14 bases outside the gene matches. Germline assignment: CDR1 SGDLS and CDR2 YYNGEE. There are 16 residues in the CDR3. CDR3 region: CASSVTGTAPRSGYTF. The DNA of the CDR3 is TGTGCCAGCAGCGTGACCGGGACAGCCCCAAGGAGTGGCTACACCTTC.

The chain recombines TRBV29-1 with TRBJ1-5; D perhaps matches TRBD1 (5 bases). CDR1 SQVTM and CDR2 ANQGSEA come from the germline V gene. The CDR3 length is 13 residues. The CDR3 sequence: CNNGGPPNQPQHF. The CDR3 DNA follows: TGCAACAACGGGGGTCCACCTAATCAGCCCCAGCATTTT.

In the case of this clone: Additional DNA sequences in this sample encode the identical CDR3. The chain has TRBV18 and TRBJ2-7; 12 bases fit TRBD2. The CDR3 runs 15 residues. Germline values: CDR1 KGHSH, CDR2 LQKENI. Germline trimming cut 6 bases from V and 2 bases from J; bases unmatched to any gene: 5. This chain's CDR3 is CASSEGLAGPYEQYF. The DNA of the CDR3 is TGTGCCAGCTCGGAGGGACTAGCGGGTCCCTACGAGCAGTACTTC.

The chain carries TRBV19 and TRBJ2-7; 16 positions agree with TRBD2. The CDR3 length is 18 residues. Per germline, CDR1 LNHDA and CDR2 SQIVND (reference sequence). V shed 7 bases, J shed 5 bases, and the junction held 14 bases outside the gene matches. The CDR3 sequence: CASTPNNPGLAGGDEQYF. CDR3 coding DNA: TGTGCCAGTACTCCAAACAACCCGGGACTAGCGGGAGGGGACGAGCAGTACTTC.

A word on this clone: Other DNA sequences in the same sample also yield this CDR3. The chain joins TRBV6-5 to TRBJ1-1; D might be TRBD1 (5 bases). CDR1 and CDR2 from the germline V gene are MNHEY and SVGAGI. Trimming shortened V by 5 bases and J by 1 base, and 11 bases separated the two germline ends. This CDR3 has 14 residues. The CDR3 is CASSRDRRNTEAFF. CDR3 DNA: TGTGCCAGCAGTAGGGACCGACGGAACACTGAAGCTTTCTTT.

The V and J genes are TRBV4-1 and TRBJ1-4; D might be TRBD1 (5 bases). Germline V gene sequence: CDR1 MGHRA, CDR2 YSYEKL. Trimming cost V 0 bases and J 1 base, with 12 bases left between them. The CDR3 sequence is 17 residues long. The CDR3 DNA follows: TGCGCCAGCAGCCAAGAGTGGGGGAGTAAAACTAATGAAAAACTGTTTTTT. Residues: CASSQEWGSKTNEKLFF.

V gene TRBV5-1 combines with J gene TRBJ2-7; D gene ambiguous. Trimming removed 0 bases from V and 7 bases from J, with 17 bases in between. The CDR3 contains 15 residues. Germline V lookup: CDR1 SGHRS, CDR2 YFSETQ. This chain's CDR3 is CASSLDRQTVEEQYF. The CDR3 bases are TGCGCCAGCAGCTTGGACCGTCAGACCGTAGAGGAGCAGTACTTC.

The rearrangement uses TRBV5-1 and TRBJ2-3, with a tentative D call TRBD1 (6 bases). V was shortened by 4 bases and J by 6 bases, with 18 bases between the two germline ends. Germline assignment: CDR1 SGHRS and CDR2 YFSETQ. The CDR3 covers 15 residues. CDR3 DNA: TGCGCCAGCAGCCCGCATACAGGGACCGGGGATACGCAGTATTTT. The encoded protein is CASSPHTGTGDTQYF. Complete variable domain (other parts from reference TRBV5-1 and TRBJ2-3): KAGVTQTPRYLIKTRGQQVTLSCSPISGHRSVSWYQQTPGQGLQFLFEYFSETQRNKGNFPGRFSGRQFSNSRSEMNVSTLELGDSALYLCASSPHTGTGDTQYFGPGTRLTVL.

The chain has TRBV7-2 and TRBJ2-7; 7 bases fit TRBD2. V shed 5 bases and J 6 bases; nucleotides not matched to a gene: 13. The CDR3 is 15 residues long. Germline loops: CDR1 SGHTA, CDR2 FQGNSA. This CDR3 reads CASSPNRGELGEQYF. CDR3 DNA: TGTGCCAGCAGCCCTAACCGGGGGGAGCTGGGCGAGCAGTACTTC. Complete variable domain (other parts from reference TRBV7-2 and TRBJ2-7): GAGVSQSPSNKVTEKGKDVELRCDPISGHTALYWYRQSLGQGLEFLIYFQGNSAPDKSGLPSDRFSAERTGGSVSTLTIQRTQQEDSAVYLCASSPNRGELGEQYFGPGTRLTVT.

V gene TRBV7-2 combines with J gene TRBJ2-7, with 10 bases fitting TRBD2. V lost 0 bases to trimming and J lost 2 bases; unmatched junction nucleotides: 4. The CDR3 totals 16 residues. Germline V lookup: CDR1 SGHTA, CDR2 FQGNSA. The CDR3 loop is CASSLAQTSGAYEQYF. In nucleotides, the CDR3 is TGTGCCAGCAGCTTAGCGCAAACTAGCGGGGCCTACGAGCAGTACTTC.

The chain uses TRBV18 and TRBJ1-1; 9 nucleotides align to TRBD1. The germline V gene encodes CDR1 KGHSH and CDR2 LQKENI. The V and J ends lost 4 bases and 3 bases, in that order; junction bases with no gene match: 3. The CDR3 loop spans 14 amino acids. The CDR3 bases are TGTGCCAGCTCACTTCGGACAGGGGACACTGAAGCTTTCTTT. Its protein product is CASSLRTGDTEAFF.

This chain joins TRBV4-3 and TRBJ2-7; no clear D. The V gene's germline CDR1 is LGHNA and CDR2 YSLEER. The CDR3 is made up of 15 amino acids. The V end was cut by 0 bases, the J end by 3 bases, with 12 bases between. CDR3 bases: TGCGCCAGCAGCCAAGACCTCTCGGTCTTCTACGAGCAGTACTTC. Its translation: CASSQDLSVFYEQYF.

As for this clone: The sample carries other DNA sequences with the same CDR3. The chain uses TRBV28 and TRBJ2-7; either TRBD1 or TRBD2 may supply D (5 bases each). V dropped 6 bases and J dropped 4 bases, with 16 bases sitting between them. This CDR3 spans 14 amino acids. From germline, CDR1 is MDHEN and CDR2 SYDVKM. CDR3: CASSSPGTTYEQYF. Here the CDR3 DNA reads TGTGCCAGCAGCTCGCCCGGGACGACTTACGAGCAGTACTTC.

This chain links TRBV27 with TRBJ2-1, with 7 bases lining up with TRBD2. The CDR3 is 15 amino acids. Unmatched junction bases numbered 5, after V lost 6 bases and J lost 0 bases. CDR1 is MNHEY, CDR2 SMNVEV, per germline (reference sequence). DNA for the CDR3: TGTGCCAGCAGGCCGCGGGAGAGCTCCTACAATGAGCAGTTCTTC. This encodes CASRPRESSYNEQFF.

The chain uses TRBV11-2 and TRBJ2-7; 9 bases line up with TRBD1. V trimming: 5 bases; J trimming: 3 bases; junction bases outside the gene matches: 11. Germline CDR1 is SGHAT and CDR2 is FQNNGV. This CDR3 has 16 residues. The CDR3 coding sequence is TGTGCCAGCAGCCAGATGAGGGACAGGGTAGGCTACGAGCAGTACTTC. This translates into CASSQMRDRVGYEQYF.

As DNA, the CDR3 is TGTGCCAGCAGCCACAACAGGGGCCTTAATGAAAAACTGTTTTTT. This translates into CASSHNRGLNEKLFF. The chain uses TRBV14 and TRBJ1-4; 7 bases align to TRBD1. The germline V gene encodes CDR1 SGHDN and CDR2 FVKESK. The CDR3 contains 15 residues. With 3 bases clipped from V and 4 bases from J, the junction kept 5 bases outside the gene matches.

The rearrangement joins TRBV25-1 to TRBJ2-5; D is unresolved. V lost 8 bases and J 4 bases, leaving 2 bases between the germline ends. CDR3 length: 9 amino acids. Germline V gene data show CDR1 as MGHDK and CDR2 as SYGVNS. DNA for the CDR3: TGTGCCAGCGGAGAGACCCAGTACTTC. It translates to CASGETQYF.